This T cell receptor (beta chain) was identified in a study of breast tumors, draining lymph nodes, adjacent tissues. Each CDR3 protein is one row after TCRdb ran MiXCR on the multiplex PCR reads. The sample contains roughly 120,000 distinct CDR3 sequences, 15% to 20% of which appear only once. The lymph nodes were axillary draining lymph nodes from breast cancer patients. Germline CDR1 and CDR2: SGHTS and YDEGEE. There are 13 residues in the CDR3. V shed 4 bases and J shed 0 bases, with 7 bases lying between them. This clonotype has at least ten counts. This chain joins TRBV5-8 and TRBJ2-5; the D gene is possibly TRBD2 (6 bases). The sequencing input was axillary lymph node tissue. The sequence was obtained from a female donor with breast cancer. Some clones in this sample may be carry-over from other donors' samples. The CDR3 nucleotides are TGTGCCAGCAGCCGGGACTACCAAGAGACCCAGTACTTC. The encoded protein is CASSRDYQETQYF.